Presented here are 5 T cell receptor beta chains from one specimen sequenced in a study of blood T cell repertoires in COVID-19. Sequencing was performed with immunoSEQ multiplex PCR; in TCRdb, only in-frame clones are kept and a portion is missing. The table has 300,000 or so clones, 80% to 90% seen once. Sequenced input: peripheral blood. Source of these receptors: a woman between 40 and 50 years old who had recovered from COVID-19.

This chain uses TRBV7-2 with TRBJ1-2; D not resolved. The germline V gene encodes CDR1 SGHTA and CDR2 FQGNSA. This CDR3 has 13 amino acids. V was trimmed by 5 bases and J by 2 bases, leaving 9 bases between them. The CDR3 DNA is TGTGCCAGCAGCATACAAGTAAACTATGGCTACACCTTC. This codes for CASSIQVNYGYTF.

The chain recombines TRBV9 with TRBJ2-2; TRBD1 agrees at 7 bases. The length of the CDR3 is 14 residues. Germline trimming cut 4 bases from V and 6 bases from J; bases unmatched to any gene: 6. Germline CDR1 SGDLS, CDR2 YYNGEE. CDR3 amino acids: CASSPGGNAGELFF. In nucleotides, the CDR3 is TGTGCCAGCAGCCCAGGGGGAAACGCCGGGGAGCTGTTTTTT.

The chain employs TRBV5-8 and TRBJ1-1; D uncertain. Trimming removed 1 base at V and 7 bases at J, with 11 bases between. CDR1 is SGHTS and CDR2 is YDEGEE in the germline V gene. There are 13 residues in the CDR3. The CDR3 loop reads CASSLRSMVEAFF. The DNA for the CDR3 is TGTGCCAGCAGCTTGCGGTCGATGGTTGAAGCTTTCTTT.

In its sample, this clone was seen once. V and J are TRBV5-1 and TRBJ2-3; TRBD2 matches 12 bases. Germline trimming cut 0 bases from V and 0 bases from J; bases unmatched to any gene: 5. This CDR3 is 18 amino acids long. Germline CDR1 SGHRS, CDR2 YFSETQ. This CDR3 reads CASSLATSGGPSTDTQYF. The CDR3 DNA reads as TGCGCCAGCAGCTTGGCCACTAGCGGGGGGCCTAGCACAGATACGCAGTATTTT.

The chain joins TRBV6-2 or TRBV6-3 to TRBJ2-1; 13 positions agree with TRBD2. Germline values: CDR1 MNHEY, CDR2 SVGEGT. The V and J ends lost 6 bases and 7 bases, in that order; junction bases with no gene match: 3. This CDR3 has 14 residues. CDR3: CASSQLAGGNEQFF. The CDR3 coding sequence is TGTGCCAGCAGCCAACTAGCGGGGGGGAATGAGCAGTTCTTC.